One sample yielded the 8 T cell receptor beta chains listed below, sequenced in a study of blood T cell repertoires in COVID-19. Sequencing was performed with immunoSEQ multiplex PCR; in TCRdb, only in-frame clones are kept and a portion is missing. The sample holds about 190,000 clones, about 85% seen once. The sequenced material came from peripheral blood. Receptors were obtained from a man aged 25 to 45 with acute or convalescent COVID-19.

This clone turned up a few times. The chain has TRBV14 and TRBJ1-4, with a possible D match to TRBD1 (6 bases). Germline V CDR1 and CDR2: SGHDN, FVKESK. This CDR3 comprises 17 residues. Trimming pared 0 bases from V and 5 bases from J, leaving 16 bases between. The CDR3 nucleotides are TGTGCCAGCAGCCAAGATCTCAGGACAGACAGGAATGAAAAACTGTTTTTT. It yields the protein CASSQDLRTDRNEKLFF.

This clone has only a few counts. The chain couples TRBV3-1 (or the pseudogene TRBV3-2) to TRBJ1-3, with D tentatively TRBD1 (5 bases). Trimming took off 0 bases at V and 0 bases at J, with 15 bases between the two ends. The germline V gene has CDR1 LGHDT and CDR2 YNNKEL (reference sequence). This CDR3 is built from 18 residues. CDR3 nucleotide sequence: TGTGCCAGCAGCCAAGATTACCCCAGGGCGAGCTCTGGAAACACCATATATTTT. Translation gives CASSQDYPRASSGNTIYF.

The chain links TRBV24-1 to TRBJ2-1; 10 bases align to TRBD2. Germline CDR1 KGHDR, CDR2 SFDVKD. The V segment lost 0 bases and the J segment 9 bases; nucleotides outside the gene matches: 4. The CDR3 loop spans 15 amino acids. The CDR3 here is CATSDLRAGGTEQFF. In DNA form, the CDR3 reads TGTGCCACCAGTGATTTGCGAGCGGGAGGGACTGAGCAGTTCTTC.

CDR3 loop: CASSDPTRGNIQYF. DNA of the CDR3: TGTGCCAGTAGTGACCCCACGCGAGGCAACATTCAGTACTTC. The chain joins TRBV19 to TRBJ2-4; no reliable D call. The CDR3 spans 14 residues. Germline assignment: CDR1 LNHDA and CDR2 SQIVND (reference sequence). The V end lost 5 bases, the J end lost 7 bases, and 15 bases lay between the germline ends.

The CDR3: CASSVAGGGYTF. The CDR3 DNA is TGTGCCAGCAGCGTAGCAGGGGGTGGCTACACCTTC. V is TRBV9 and J is TRBJ1-2; 7 positions agree with TRBD1. The junction had 0 bases not matched to a gene; V was cut back by 0 bases and J by 7 bases. Per germline, CDR1 SGDLS and CDR2 YYNGEE. The CDR3 runs to 12 residues.

The chain uses TRBV30 and TRBJ2-2, with 7 bases aligning to TRBD1. The CDR3 consists of 13 residues. Germline V gene data show CDR1 as GTSNPN and CDR2 as SVGIG (reference sequence). V shed 5 bases and J 5 bases; nucleotides not matched to a gene: 5. The CDR3 region is CAWAEQGTGELFF. DNA for the CDR3: TGTGCCTGGGCGGAACAGGGGACCGGGGAGCTGTTTTTT.

The chain links TRBV15 to TRBJ2-3, with 8 bases matching TRBD2. Germline trimming cut 4 bases from V and 9 bases from J; bases unmatched to any gene: 3. Germline CDR1 reads LNHNV; CDR2 reads YYDKDF (reference sequence). This CDR3 has 12 residues. The CDR3 spells CATSTAGGTQYF. Here the CDR3 DNA reads TGTGCCACCAGCACCGCGGGGGGAACGCAGTATTTT.

This chain links TRBV19 with TRBJ1-5; 10 bases line up with TRBD1. CDR3 length equals 17 residues. Germline V CDR1 and CDR2: LNHDA, SQIVND (reference sequence). V trimming: 4 bases; J trimming: 1 base; junction bases outside the gene matches: 7. DNA of the CDR3: TGTGCCAGTAGTACGGGACAGGGGCGGGGGAGCAATCAGCCCCAGCATTTT. Its translation: CASSTGQGRGSNQPQHF.